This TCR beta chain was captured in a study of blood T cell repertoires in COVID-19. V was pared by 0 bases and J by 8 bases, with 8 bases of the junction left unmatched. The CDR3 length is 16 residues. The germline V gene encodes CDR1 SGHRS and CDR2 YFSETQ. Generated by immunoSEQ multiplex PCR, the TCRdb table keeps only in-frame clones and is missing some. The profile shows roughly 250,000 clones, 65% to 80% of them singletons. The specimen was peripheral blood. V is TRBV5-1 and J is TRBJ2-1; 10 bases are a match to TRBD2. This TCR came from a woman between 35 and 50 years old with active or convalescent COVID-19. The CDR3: CASSLGASGGSDEQFF. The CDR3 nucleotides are TGCGCCAGCAGCTTGGGTGCTAGCGGGGGAAGCGATGAGCAGTTCTTC.